Sequencing of this T cell receptor (beta chain) was carried out in a study of T cells after yellow fever vaccination. Notes on the study in general: Booster sampling recovered most clones from primary vaccination (less than 97% CD4, around 88% CD8).

Note on this clonotype: No antigen is known for it.

TCRdb ran MiXCR on the 5' RACE reads and lists one entry per CDR3 protein. The sample lists tens of thousands of distinct CDR3 sequences, around 7.9% occurring once. Germline CDR1 is LGHDT and CDR2 is YNNKEL (reference sequence). With 5 bases clipped from V and 4 bases from J, the junction kept 18 bases outside the gene matches. This CDR3 has 18 amino acids. This clonotype originated in a man aged 18 to 29 who received the YFV17D yellow fever vaccine. This chain links TRBV3-1 with TRBJ1-1, with TRBD1 identical over 8 bases. The sample here was CD8+ T cells sorted from PBMCs, taken more than 8 days after the first yellow fever vaccination. This CDR3 is CASSAPDRAVPKGTEAFF. The CDR3 DNA is TGTGCCAGCAGCGCACCGGACAGGGCGGTTCCCAAGGGCACTGAAGCTTTCTTT.